These 21 T cell receptor beta chains were sequenced from one sample in a study of blood T cell repertoires in COVID-19. Measured with immunoSEQ multiplex PCR; TCRdb has only the in-frame clones, and not every one. The table has about 240,000 clones, roughly 90% seen once. The specimen sequenced was peripheral blood. Every receptor here comes from a man in his sixties who had recovered from COVID-19.

The rearrangement uses TRBV5-4 and TRBJ2-5; weak D call: TRBD2 (6 bases). Germline CDR1 SGHNT, CDR2 YYREEE (reference sequence). Trimming took off 2 bases at V and 3 bases at J, with 11 bases between the two ends. This CDR3 comprises 14 residues. CDR3 in amino acids: CASSFGGQKETQYF. The CDR3 DNA is TGTGCCAGCAGCTTCGGGGGTCAAAAAGAGACCCAGTACTTC.

The chain joins TRBV24-1 to TRBJ2-5; D remains unclear. The germline CDR1 and CDR2 sequences are KGHDR and SFDVKD. This CDR3 has 14 residues. The V and J ends lost 3 bases and 2 bases respectively, with 9 bases between them. CDR3 sequence (DNA): TGTGCCACCAGTGATCACCTCCAGCAAGAGACCCAGTACTTC. Its protein product is CATSDHLQQETQYF.

The rearrangement links TRBV9 to TRBJ1-1; 9 bases match TRBD1. Germline V CDR1 and CDR2: SGDLS, YYNGEE. After removal of 3 bases from V and 1 base from J, the junction contained 7 bases not matched to a gene. The CDR3 sequence is 16 residues long. Here the CDR3 reads CASSAGQGTTNTEAFF. The CDR3 nucleotides read TGTGCCAGCAGCGCAGGACAGGGGACGACGAACACTGAAGCTTTCTTT.

This chain connects TRBV5-6 to TRBJ2-1; 8 nucleotides line up with TRBD1. The germline V gene has CDR1 SGHDT and CDR2 YYEEEE. Trimming took 4 bases from V and 8 from J; bases not matched to a gene: 11. The CDR3 runs 15 residues. DNA for the CDR3: TGTGCCAGCAGCGCCCAGGGGGCTGGCTTCCATGAGCAGTTCTTC. The encoded protein is CASSAQGAGFHEQFF.

This chain links TRBV13 with TRBJ1-2, with 7 bases lining up with TRBD1. The CDR3 is made up of 15 amino acids. The germline V gene has CDR1 PRHDT and CDR2 FYEKMQ (reference sequence). The V and J ends lost 1 base and 8 bases, in that order; junction bases with no gene match: 10. For the CDR3, the DNA is TGTGCCAGCAGCTTAGCCAGGGGGTGGATTTGGGGCTACACCTTC. Residues: CASSLARGWIWGYTF.

In regard to this clone: This specimen includes other DNA sequences encoding the same CDR3. The chain has TRBV11-3 and TRBJ2-5, with 14 bases identical to TRBD2. The trim removed 5 bases at V and 3 bases at J, leaving 5 bases unmatched. Germline V CDR1 and CDR2: SGHNT, YENEEA. The CDR3 is 16 amino acids. CDR3 sequence: CASSPGTSGGEETQYF. CDR3 sequence (DNA): TGTGCCAGCAGCCCAGGGACTAGCGGGGGAGAAGAGACCCAGTACTTC.

The V call is TRBV11-1, the J call TRBJ2-7, with 8 bases identical to TRBD1. There are 14 residues in the CDR3. Germline loops: CDR1 SGHAT, CDR2 FQDESV (reference sequence). The junction had 9 bases not matched to a gene; V was cut back by 5 bases and J by 6 bases. CDR3 DNA: TGTGCCAGCAGCGCCTTACAGGGGGTCGGCGAGCAGTACGTC. Amino acids: CASSALQGVGEQYV.

The chain uses TRBV25-1 and TRBJ2-4; 9 positions match TRBD1. In germline, CDR1 is MGHDK, CDR2 SYGVNS. Losses at the gene ends were 5 bases for V and 1 base for J; bases not matched to a gene: 6. This CDR3 is built from 16 residues. The CDR3 sequence: CASSPDRGSAKNIQYF. As DNA, the CDR3 is TGTGCCAGCAGTCCGGACAGGGGTAGCGCCAAAAACATTCAGTACTTC.

This chain links TRBV5-1 with TRBJ2-2; TRBD1 is a possible D gene (6 bases). CDR3 length: 15 residues. Trimming removed 3 bases from V and 1 base from J, with 10 bases in between. CDR1 and CDR2 from the germline V gene are SGHRS and YFSETQ. CDR3 protein: CASSYGTWNTGELFF. CDR3 nucleotides: TGCGCCAGCAGCTACGGGACATGGAACACCGGGGAGCTGTTTTTT.

The chain uses TRBV9 and TRBJ1-5; no clear D gene. Germline lookup yields CDR1 SGDLS and CDR2 YYNGEE. The CDR3 totals 13 residues. V lost 3 bases, J lost 5 bases, and 9 bases lay in between. The CDR3 coding sequence is TGTGCCAGCAGCGCAGTCCCGTATCAGCCCCAGCATTTT. It encodes CASSAVPYQPQHF.

In this sample, this clone turned up once. The chain is built from TRBV5-5 and TRBJ2-1; 10 bases align to TRBD1. The CDR3 has 12 amino acids. Germline assignment: CDR1 SGHKS and CDR2 YYEKEE (reference sequence). After removal of 2 bases from V and 13 bases from J, the junction contained 3 bases not matched to a gene. The CDR3 reads CASSFWDRGQFF. CDR3 nucleotide sequence: TGTGCCAGCAGCTTCTGGGACAGGGGTCAGTTCTTC.

This rearrangement joins TRBV7-9 to TRBJ2-3, with 9 bases lining up with TRBD1. V trimming: 1 base; J trimming: 2 bases; junction bases outside the gene matches: 1. The CDR3 consists of 15 residues. From germline, CDR1 is SEHNR and CDR2 FQNEAQ (reference sequence). Here the CDR3 DNA reads TGTGCCAGCAGCTTAGGGACAGGGGCCACAGATACGCAGTATTTT. The encoded protein is CASSLGTGATDTQYF.

The gene calls are TRBV7-6 and TRBJ2-1; no clear D. V was cut by 5 bases and J by 3 bases, with 8 bases left in between. Germline CDR1 reads SGHVS; CDR2 reads FNYEAQ. The CDR3 has 13 amino acids. The chain's CDR3 is CASSTTVYNEQFF. The DNA for the CDR3 is TGTGCCAGCAGCACCACAGTCTACAATGAGCAGTTCTTC. The full variable domain, completed using reference TRBV7-6 and TRBJ2-1, is GAGVSQSPRYKVTKRGQDVALRCDPISGHVSLYWYRQALGQGPEFLTYFNYEAQQDKSGLPNDRFSAERPEGSISTLTIQRTEQRDSAMYRCASSTTVYNEQFFGPGTRLTVL.

V and J are TRBV24-1 and TRBJ2-1, with D possibly TRBD1 on 6 matching bases. In germline, CDR1 is KGHDR, CDR2 SFDVKD. CDR3 length: 16 residues. V lost 3 bases, J lost 4 bases, and 15 bases lay in between. The CDR3 region has the DNA TGTGCCACCAGTGATCCCGGACAGACCCATTACAATGAGCAGTTCTTC. Translating it yields CATSDPGQTHYNEQFF.

The chain has TRBV3-1 (or the pseudogene TRBV3-2) and TRBJ2-1; TRBD1 is a possible D gene (6 bases). This CDR3 contains 13 residues. Germline-derived CDR1 and CDR2 are LGHDT and YNNKEL (reference sequence). V dropped 7 bases and J dropped 4 bases, with 11 bases sitting between them. CDR3 sequence reads: CASIGGEYNEQFF. In DNA form, the CDR3 reads TGTGCCAGCATTGGGGGCGAATACAATGAGCAGTTCTTC.

This clone showed up just once. This chain links TRBV3-1 (or the pseudogene TRBV3-2) with TRBJ1-2, with 7 bases that match TRBD1. Germline CDR1 LGHDT, CDR2 YNNKEL (reference sequence). Unmatched junction bases numbered 5, after V lost 4 bases and J lost 6 bases. This CDR3 region has 13 residues. The CDR3 sequence: CASSLRGTDGYTF. Here the CDR3 DNA reads TGTGCCAGCAGCCTCCGAGGGACAGATGGCTACACCTTC.

The chain joins TRBV20-1 to TRBJ1-2; D is possibly TRBD1 (6 bases). Per germline, CDR1 DFQATT and CDR2 SNEGSKA (reference sequence). The CDR3 extends over 14 amino acids. V was shortened by 3 bases and J by 5 bases, with 16 bases between the two germline ends. The CDR3: CSASRGGAEYGYTF. CDR3 sequence (DNA): TGCAGTGCTAGTAGGGGGGGCGCGGAATATGGCTACACCTTC.

The chain combines TRBV5-6 with TRBJ1-1; D is unresolved. The CDR3 extends over 13 amino acids. Trimming removed 0 bases from V and 9 bases from J, with 12 bases in between. Germline CDR1 and CDR2: SGHDT and YYEEEE. For the CDR3, the DNA is TGTGCCAGCAGCTTGGAAAGGTCTAGTAAAGCTTTCTTT. It is translated as CASSLERSSKAFF.

This clone was found a few times. This chain uses TRBV6-1 with TRBJ2-7, with D perhaps TRBD2 (7 bases). The CDR3 is 15 residues long. V gave up 2 bases and J gave up 3 bases, with 14 bases separating them. Germline V gene lookup returns CDR1 MNHNS and CDR2 SASEGT. This CDR3 is CASSEFGRGHYEQYF. Written as DNA, the CDR3 is TGTGCCAGCAGTGAATTCGGGCGGGGGCACTACGAGCAGTACTTC.

The sample holds a few counts of this clone. The chain uses TRBV19 and TRBJ2-4; tentative D call: TRBD1 (5 bases). The germline V gene has CDR1 LNHDA and CDR2 SQIVND (reference sequence). The CDR3 contains 12 residues. V lost 4 bases to trimming and J lost 8 bases, with 9 bases between them. The CDR3 region is CASSTQGYIQYF. Here the CDR3 DNA reads TGTGCCAGTAGTACCCAGGGTTACATTCAGTACTTC.

The chain couples TRBV9 to TRBJ2-7; D is unclear. The V gene lost 0 bases and the J gene lost 2 bases, with 6 bases spanning the gap. Germline-derived CDR1 and CDR2 are SGDLS and YYNGEE. The CDR3 contains 13 residues. CDR3 nucleotide sequence: TGTGCCAGCAGCGTAGTACGCGCCTACGAGCAGTACGTC. Protein: CASSVVRAYEQYV.